This T cell receptor beta chain was documented in a study of vaccination and CD4 T cells after COVID-19 (dated by TCRdb to about 2022). Describing the broader study: Convalescent patients had a positive SARS-CoV-2 result on nasal swab PCR, and of these patients, nine had mild disease and one had severe disease. Post-vaccine blood samples were obtained a median of around 67 days after the second vaccine dose, with a range of roughly 14 to 241 days. Participants got two doses of the Pfizer-BioNTech BNT162b2 vaccine (n=8) or two doses of the Moderna mRNA-1273 vaccine (n=2). The convalescent cohort comprised six males and four females, including two Hispanic individuals, seven Caucasians, two Asians and one multiracial person. Post-COVID blood samples from convalescent patients were collected a median of around 100 days after diagnosis, with a range of 35 to 161 days. As controls, cultures received a CEFX viral epitope pool (the positive control), an HIV-1 Nef peptide pool (the negative control), or no peptide at all. For stimulating the cultures, overlapping spike peptide pools were used, derived from SARS-CoV-2 as well as from the common cold coronaviruses HCoV-NL63, HCoV-OC43 and HCoV-229E. In 9 to 11 COVID-19 convalescent patients and several infection-naive healthy vaccine recipients, researchers compared the spike-specific CD4+ TCR repertoire from before mRNA vaccination with the repertoire from after.

From the cysteine up to the phenylalanine, the CDR3 has a length of 14 residues. The only DNA kept is the CDR3, 42 bases in frame from the first base. The CDR1 and CDR2 encoded by the germline V gene are MNHNS and SASEGT. Relative to germline, V is missing 3 bases and J is missing 4 bases, with 5 bases of the junction outside any gene match. The sample's treatment or condition label, in plain terms: roughly ten-day PBMC culture with coronavirus spike peptide pools or control peptides (ViraFEST assay). The ViraFEST assay, used in the study, expanded antigen-specific T cells with peptide pools and then identified the expanded clonotypes through TCR sequencing. The convalescent patients' positive SARS-CoV-2 PCR tests were from March to December 2020, which was before the Alpha, Beta and Delta variants emerged in the United States. Each well held 1.5 million to 2.5 million PBMCs cultured with approximately 9.2 ug/ml peptide pools in IMDM containing roughly 4.7% human AB serum and roughly 9 IU/ml IL-2. Half of the culture medium was replaced with fresh IL-2-containing medium on days 3 and 7. CD4+ T cells were isolated after around 11 days of culture through negative selection using the EasySep CD4+ T cell isolation kit. PBMCs were separated from whole blood using Ficoll-Paque Plus gradient centrifugation and then either used fresh or cryopreserved at -140C. Each culture condition was generally run in triplicate wells.

Concerning this clonotype itself: Its cognate antigen has yet to be identified. No clone much larger than this one lies a single base away; base qualities are absent.

Libraries were constructed by PCR. At the Johns Hopkins FTIC core, DNA from the cultured CD4+ T cells underwent TCR sequencing with the Oncomine TCR Beta short-read assay. The QIAamp micro DNA kit was used to extract genomic DNA from the cultured CD4+ T cells. Oncomine TCR Beta libraries from cultured CD4+ T cells were pooled using unique dual indexes and sequenced on an Illumina iSeq 100. Per the original workflow: Non-productive sequences were removed, and CDR3s that did not start with C, did not end with F or W, or were shorter than 7 amino acids were discarded. Antigen-specific clonotypes were identified with the MANAFEST web application by comparing peptide-stimulated wells with reference and other culture wells. For a clone to be called positive, the clone needed an FDR below 0.05, an odds ratio above 5, and a productive frequency above 0.1% in at least two of three replicate wells. Clonotypes that were significantly expanded in both SARS-CoV-2 spike wells and at least one common cold coronavirus spike condition were defined as cross-reactive. Using R version 3.6.1, CDR3 homology was evaluated through Levenshtein distances (stringdist) along with unrooted phylogenetic trees (ape). Clones were called with MiXCR by TCRdb after fastp trimmed the public reads at Q25, and only in-frame beta chains were retained. Merged by CDR3 protein, the rows form single entries marked with the most common genes and DNA. Here the V and J calls rest on TCRdb's processing, not on the authors' analysis. The sample table holds fewer than 10,000 distinct CDR3 sequences, of which roughly 23% were seen once. The ten largest make up about 20% of the sample.

Here is what the overall study found, with its caveats: Relatively few convalescent patients were included in the study, and early timepoints after natural infection were not analyzed. The median count of SARS-CoV-2-reactive clonotypes went up from 20 to 25 after infection to 38 after vaccination, although the change was not significant. Among the post-vaccine SARS-CoV-2-reactive clones in convalescent patients, a median about 89% showed up only after vaccination, which suggests vaccine-specific priming. Of the vaccine-specific clones in convalescent patients, 304 of 307, or nearly all, reacted only to SARS-CoV-2 spike and did not cross-react with common cold coronaviruses.

The sample comprised cultured CD4+ T cells from blood. This receptor was taken from a human donor with COVID-19. The V and J genes are TRBV6-1 and TRBJ1-2; TRBD1 fits 7 bases in the junction. The nucleotide sequence reads TGTGCCAGCAGTGATCCCGGGACAGCCTATGGCTACACCTTC. Translated, it gives CASSDPGTAYGYTF.